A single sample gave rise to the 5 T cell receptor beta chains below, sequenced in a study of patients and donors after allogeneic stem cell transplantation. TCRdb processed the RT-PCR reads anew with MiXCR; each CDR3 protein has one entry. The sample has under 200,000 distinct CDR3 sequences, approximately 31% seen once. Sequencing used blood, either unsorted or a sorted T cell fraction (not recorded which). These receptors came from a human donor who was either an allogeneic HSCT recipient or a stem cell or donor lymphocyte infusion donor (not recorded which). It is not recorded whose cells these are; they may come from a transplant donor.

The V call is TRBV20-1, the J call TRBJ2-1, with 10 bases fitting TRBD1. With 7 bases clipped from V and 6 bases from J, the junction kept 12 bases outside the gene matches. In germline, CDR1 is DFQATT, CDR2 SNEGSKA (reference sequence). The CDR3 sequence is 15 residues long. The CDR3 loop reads CSVTVGTGAFNEQFF. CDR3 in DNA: TGCAGTGTCACGGTCGGGACAGGGGCTTTCAATGAGCAGTTCTTC.

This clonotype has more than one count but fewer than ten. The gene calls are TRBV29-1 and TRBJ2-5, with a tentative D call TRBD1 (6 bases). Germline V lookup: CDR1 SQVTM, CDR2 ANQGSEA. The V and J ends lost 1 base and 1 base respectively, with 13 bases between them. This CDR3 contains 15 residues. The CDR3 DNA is TGCAGCGTTGAAGGGGGGCAGGGGAGCCAAGAGACCCAGTACTTC. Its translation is CSVEGGQGSQETQYF.

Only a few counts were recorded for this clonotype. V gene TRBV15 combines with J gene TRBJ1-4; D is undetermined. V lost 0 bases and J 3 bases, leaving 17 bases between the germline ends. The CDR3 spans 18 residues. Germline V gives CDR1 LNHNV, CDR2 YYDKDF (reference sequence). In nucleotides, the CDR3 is TGTGCCACCAGCAGAGATAGACGGGAATTAGTGGCTAATGAAAAACTGTTTTTT. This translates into CATSRDRRELVANEKLFF.

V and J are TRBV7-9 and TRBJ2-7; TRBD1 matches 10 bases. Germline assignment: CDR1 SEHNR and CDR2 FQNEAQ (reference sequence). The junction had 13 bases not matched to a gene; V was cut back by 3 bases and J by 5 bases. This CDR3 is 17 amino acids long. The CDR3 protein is CASSFPRDRGPPNEQYF. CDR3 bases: TGTGCCAGCAGCTTTCCCCGGGACAGGGGCCCCCCGAACGAGCAGTACTTC.

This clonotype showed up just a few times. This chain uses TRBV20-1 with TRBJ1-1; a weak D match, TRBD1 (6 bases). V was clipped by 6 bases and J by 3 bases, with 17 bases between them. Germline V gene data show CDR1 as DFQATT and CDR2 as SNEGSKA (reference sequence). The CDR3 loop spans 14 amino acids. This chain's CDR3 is CSARPPGGYTEAFF. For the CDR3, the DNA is TGCAGTGCCCGACCCCCGGGGGGCTACACTGAAGCTTTCTTT.